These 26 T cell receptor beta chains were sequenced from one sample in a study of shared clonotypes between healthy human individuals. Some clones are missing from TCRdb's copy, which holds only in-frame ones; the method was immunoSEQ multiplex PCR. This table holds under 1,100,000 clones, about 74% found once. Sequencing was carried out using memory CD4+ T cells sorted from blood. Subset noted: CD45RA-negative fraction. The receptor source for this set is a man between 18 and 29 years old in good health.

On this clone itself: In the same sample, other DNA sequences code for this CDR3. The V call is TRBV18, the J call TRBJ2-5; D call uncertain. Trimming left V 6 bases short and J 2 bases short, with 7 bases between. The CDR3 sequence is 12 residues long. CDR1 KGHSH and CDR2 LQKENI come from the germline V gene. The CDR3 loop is CASSGPQETQYF. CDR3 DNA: TGTGCCAGCTCGGGCCCGCAAGAGACCCAGTACTTC. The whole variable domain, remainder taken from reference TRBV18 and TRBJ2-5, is NAGVMQNPRHLVRRRGQEARLRCSPMKGHSHVYWYRQLPEEGLKFMVYLQKENIIDESGMPKERFSAEFPKEGPSILRIQQVVRGDSAAYFCASSGPQETQYFGPGTRLLVL.

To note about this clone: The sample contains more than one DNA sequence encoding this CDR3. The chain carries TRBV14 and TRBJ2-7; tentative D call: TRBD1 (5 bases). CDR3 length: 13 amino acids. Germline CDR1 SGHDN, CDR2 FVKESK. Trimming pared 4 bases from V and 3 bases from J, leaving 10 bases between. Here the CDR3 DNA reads TGTGCCAGCAGCCGAGGACACTTCTACGAGCAGTACTTC. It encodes CASSRGHFYEQYF.

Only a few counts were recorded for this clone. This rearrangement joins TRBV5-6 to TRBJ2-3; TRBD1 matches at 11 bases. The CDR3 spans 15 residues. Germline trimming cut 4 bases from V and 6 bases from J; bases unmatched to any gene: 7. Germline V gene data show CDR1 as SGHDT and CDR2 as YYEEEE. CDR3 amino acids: CASSKDRGLADTQYF. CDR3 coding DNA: TGTGCCAGCAGCAAGGACAGGGGGCTGGCGGATACGCAGTATTTT.

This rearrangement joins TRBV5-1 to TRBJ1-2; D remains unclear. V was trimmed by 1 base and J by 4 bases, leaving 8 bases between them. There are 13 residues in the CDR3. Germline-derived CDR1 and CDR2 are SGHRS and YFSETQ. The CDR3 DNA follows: TGCGCCAGCAGCTTGTCGCCGCTCTATGGCTACACCTTC. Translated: CASSLSPLYGYTF.

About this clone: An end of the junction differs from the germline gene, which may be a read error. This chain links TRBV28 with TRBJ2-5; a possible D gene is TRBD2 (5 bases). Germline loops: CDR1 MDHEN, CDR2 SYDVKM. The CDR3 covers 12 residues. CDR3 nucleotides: TGTGCCAGCAGCGAGGGTGGTGAGACCCGGTACTTC. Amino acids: CASSEGGETRYF.

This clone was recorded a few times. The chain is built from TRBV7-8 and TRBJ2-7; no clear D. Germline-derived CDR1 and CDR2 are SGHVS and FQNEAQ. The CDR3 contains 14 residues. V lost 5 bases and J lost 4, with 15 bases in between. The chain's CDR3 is CASSPKFPGYEQYF. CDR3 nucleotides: TGTGCCAGCAGCCCGAAATTTCCCGGGTACGAGCAGTACTTC.

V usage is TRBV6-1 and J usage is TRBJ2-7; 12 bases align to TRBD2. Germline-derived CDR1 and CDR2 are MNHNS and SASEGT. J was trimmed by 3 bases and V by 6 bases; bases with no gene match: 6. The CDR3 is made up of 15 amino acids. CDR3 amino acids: CASRVLAGGVYEQYF. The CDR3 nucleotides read TGTGCCAGCAGAGTTCTAGCGGGAGGGGTCTACGAGCAGTACTTC.

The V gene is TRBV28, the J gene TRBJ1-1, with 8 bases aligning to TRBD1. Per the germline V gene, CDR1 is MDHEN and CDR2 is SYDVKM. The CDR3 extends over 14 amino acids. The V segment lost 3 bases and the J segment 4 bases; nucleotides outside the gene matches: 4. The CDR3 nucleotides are TGTGCCAGCAGTTTTCAGGGGGCGGTCACTGAAGCTTTCTTT. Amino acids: CASSFQGAVTEAFF. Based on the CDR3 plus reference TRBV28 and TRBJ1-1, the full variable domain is DVKVTQSSRYLVKRTGEKVFLECVQDMDHENMFWYRQDPGLGLRLIYFSYDVKMKEKGDIPEGYSVSREKKERFSLILESASTNQTSMYLCASSFQGAVTEAFFGQGTRLTVV.

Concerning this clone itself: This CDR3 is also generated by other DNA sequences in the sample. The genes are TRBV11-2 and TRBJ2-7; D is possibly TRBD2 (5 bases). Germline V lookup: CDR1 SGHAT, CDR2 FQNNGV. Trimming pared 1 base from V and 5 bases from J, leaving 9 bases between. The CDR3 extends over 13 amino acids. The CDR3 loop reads CASSLGGPNEQYF. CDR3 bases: TGTGCCAGCAGCTTAGGAGGGCCAAACGAGCAGTACTTC. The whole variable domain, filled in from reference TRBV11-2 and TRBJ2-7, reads EAGVAQSPRYKIIEKRQSVAFWCNPISGHATLYWYQQILGQGPKLLIQFQNNGVVDDSQLPKDRFSAERLKGVDSTLKIQPAKLEDSAVYLCASSLGGPNEQYFGPGTRLTVT.

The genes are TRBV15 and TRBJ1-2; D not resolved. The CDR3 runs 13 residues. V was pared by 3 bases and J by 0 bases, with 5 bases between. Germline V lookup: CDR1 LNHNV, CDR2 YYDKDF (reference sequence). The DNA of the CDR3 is TGTGCCACCAGCAGTCTAGCTAACTATGGCTACACCTTC. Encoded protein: CATSSLANYGYTF.

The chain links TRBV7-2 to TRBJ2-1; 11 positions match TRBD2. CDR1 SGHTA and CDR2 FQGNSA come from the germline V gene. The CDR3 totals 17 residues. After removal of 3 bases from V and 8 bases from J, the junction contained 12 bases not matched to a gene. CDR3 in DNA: TGTGCCAGCAGCTTGGCTCGTAGCGGGAGGGCCGGTCATGAGCAGTTCTTC. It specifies CASSLARSGRAGHEQFF.

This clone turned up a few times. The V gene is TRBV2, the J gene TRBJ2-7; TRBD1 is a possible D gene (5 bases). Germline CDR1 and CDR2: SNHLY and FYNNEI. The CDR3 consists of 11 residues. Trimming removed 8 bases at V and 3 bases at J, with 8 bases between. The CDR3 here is CASQGIYEQYF. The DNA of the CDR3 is TGTGCCAGCCAGGGTATCTACGAGCAGTACTTC.

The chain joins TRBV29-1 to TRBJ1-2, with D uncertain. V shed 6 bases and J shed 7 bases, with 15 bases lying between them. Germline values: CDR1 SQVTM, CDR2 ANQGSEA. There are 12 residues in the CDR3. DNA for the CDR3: TGCAGCGTAGACCAGAACCGGGGTGGCTACACCTTC. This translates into CSVDQNRGGYTF.

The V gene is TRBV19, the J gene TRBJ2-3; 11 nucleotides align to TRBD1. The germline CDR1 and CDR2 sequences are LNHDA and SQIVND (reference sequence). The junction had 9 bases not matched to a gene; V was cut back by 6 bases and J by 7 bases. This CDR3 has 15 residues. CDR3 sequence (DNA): TGTGCCAGTAGCCCCTGGGGACAGGGGGATTATACGCAGTATTTT. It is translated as CASSPWGQGDYTQYF.

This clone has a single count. In DNA form, the CDR3 reads TGTGCCAGCAAGATTAGCGGGGGGGCCTACAATGAGCAGTTCTTC. The encoded protein is CASKISGGAYNEQFF. V usage is TRBV5-4 and J usage is TRBJ2-1, with TRBD2 identical over 11 bases. This CDR3 has 15 amino acids. Trimming cost V 6 bases and J 2 bases; bases outside gene matches: 4. The V gene's germline CDR1 is SGHNT and CDR2 YYREEE (reference sequence).

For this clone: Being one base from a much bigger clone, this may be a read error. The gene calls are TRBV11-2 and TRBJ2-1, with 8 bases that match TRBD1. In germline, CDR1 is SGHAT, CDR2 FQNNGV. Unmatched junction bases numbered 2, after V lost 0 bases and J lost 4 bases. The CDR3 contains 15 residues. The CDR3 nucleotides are TGTGCCAGCAGCTTAGAGGACAGGGCTTACAATGAGCAGTTCTTC. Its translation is CASSLEDRAYNEQFF.

The DNA of the CDR3 is TGTGCCAGCAGCTTCCGCAGGGCGGCAGATACGCAGTATTTT. Translating it yields CASSFRRAADTQYF. This rearrangement joins TRBV13 to TRBJ2-3; D perhaps matches TRBD1 (5 bases). The CDR3 length is 14 residues. V dropped 3 bases and J dropped 4 bases, with 11 bases sitting between them. Germline lookup yields CDR1 PRHDT and CDR2 FYEKMQ (reference sequence).

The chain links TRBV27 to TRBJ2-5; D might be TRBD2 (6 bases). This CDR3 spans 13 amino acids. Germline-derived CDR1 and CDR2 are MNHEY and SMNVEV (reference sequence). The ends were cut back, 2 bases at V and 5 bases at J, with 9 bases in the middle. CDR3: CASSLRGTETQYF. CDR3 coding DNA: TGTGCCAGCAGTTTACGGGGGACCGAGACCCAGTACTTC.

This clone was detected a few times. CDR3 bases: TGTGCCAGCACCCCCGTGGGTCTAGCGTCAATTAGCTCCTACGAGCAGTACTTC. It yields the protein CASTPVGLASISSYEQYF. The chain combines TRBV6-9 with TRBJ2-7; weak D call: TRBD2 (6 bases). V dropped 7 bases and J dropped 0 bases, with 25 bases sitting between them. The V gene's germline CDR1 is MNHGY and CDR2 SVAAGI. The CDR3 is made up of 18 amino acids.

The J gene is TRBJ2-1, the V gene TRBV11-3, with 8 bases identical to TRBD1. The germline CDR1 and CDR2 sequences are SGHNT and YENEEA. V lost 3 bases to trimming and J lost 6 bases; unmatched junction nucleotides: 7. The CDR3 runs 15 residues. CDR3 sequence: CASSLGQGAVNEQFF. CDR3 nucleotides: TGTGCCAGCAGCTTGGGGCAGGGGGCGGTCAATGAGCAGTTCTTC.

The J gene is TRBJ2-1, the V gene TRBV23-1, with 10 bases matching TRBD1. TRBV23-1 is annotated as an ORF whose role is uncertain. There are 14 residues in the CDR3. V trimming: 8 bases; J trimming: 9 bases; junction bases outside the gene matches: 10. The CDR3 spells CASFRDRGVGEQFF. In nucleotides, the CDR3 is TGCGCCAGCTTCCGGGACAGGGGAGTTGGTGAGCAGTTCTTC.

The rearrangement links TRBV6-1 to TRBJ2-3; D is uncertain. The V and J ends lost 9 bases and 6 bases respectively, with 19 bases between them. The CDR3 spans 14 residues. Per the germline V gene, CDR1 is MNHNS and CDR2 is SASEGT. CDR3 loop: CASFTVSPGDTQYF. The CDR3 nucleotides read TGTGCCAGTTTTACGGTCTCACCCGGGGATACGCAGTATTTT.

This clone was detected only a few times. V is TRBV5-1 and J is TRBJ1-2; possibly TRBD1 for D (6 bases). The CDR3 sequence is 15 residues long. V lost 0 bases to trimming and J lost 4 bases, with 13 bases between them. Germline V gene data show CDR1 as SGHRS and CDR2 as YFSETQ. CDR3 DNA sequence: TGCGCCAGCAGCTTGGAACCGGGGGCGAGCTATGGCTACACCTTC. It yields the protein CASSLEPGASYGYTF.

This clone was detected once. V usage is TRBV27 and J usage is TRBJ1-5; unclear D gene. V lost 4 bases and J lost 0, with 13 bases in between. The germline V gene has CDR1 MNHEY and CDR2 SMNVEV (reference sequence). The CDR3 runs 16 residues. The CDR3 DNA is TGTGCCAGCAGTTCAATGACGGCCTATAGCAATCAGCCCCAGCATTTT. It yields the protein CASSSMTAYSNQPQHF.

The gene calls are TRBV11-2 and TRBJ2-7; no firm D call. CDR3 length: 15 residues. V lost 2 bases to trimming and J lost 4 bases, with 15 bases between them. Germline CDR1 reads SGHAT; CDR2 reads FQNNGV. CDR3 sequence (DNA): TGTGCCAGCAGCTTACAAGCCCTAGGGCCTTACGAGCAGTACTTC. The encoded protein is CASSLQALGPYEQYF.

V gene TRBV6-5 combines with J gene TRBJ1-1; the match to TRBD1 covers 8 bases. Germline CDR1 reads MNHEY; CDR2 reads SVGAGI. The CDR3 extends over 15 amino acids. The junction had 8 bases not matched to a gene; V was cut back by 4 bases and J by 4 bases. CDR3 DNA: TGTGCCAGCAGTTCCGATCAGGGGGCCGGCACTGAAGCTTTCTTT. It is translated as CASSSDQGAGTEAFF.